The source of this TCR beta chain is a study of cytomegalovirus exposure and HLA in healthy donors. Likely unrecorded immune exposures existed in these nominally healthy donors. The primer mix had 60 Vbeta and 13 Jbeta primers. The method was immunoSEQ multiplex PCR; TCRdb's version includes in-frame clones alone and lacks a portion of them. Of more than 95,000 clones listed, about 81% are singletons. This CDR3 region has 15 residues. With 3 bases clipped from V and 5 bases from J, the junction kept 2 bases outside the gene matches. Germline V gene lookup returns CDR1 SGHAT and CDR2 FQNNGV. Specimen: PBMCs. V is TRBV11-2 and J is TRBJ2-3, with 13 bases matching TRBD2. The sequence derives from a woman in her thirties in good health and CMV-seronegative. CDR3 loop: CASSFRLAGGDTQYF. Written as DNA, the CDR3 is TGTGCCAGCAGCTTCCGACTAGCGGGGGGAGATACGCAGTATTTT.